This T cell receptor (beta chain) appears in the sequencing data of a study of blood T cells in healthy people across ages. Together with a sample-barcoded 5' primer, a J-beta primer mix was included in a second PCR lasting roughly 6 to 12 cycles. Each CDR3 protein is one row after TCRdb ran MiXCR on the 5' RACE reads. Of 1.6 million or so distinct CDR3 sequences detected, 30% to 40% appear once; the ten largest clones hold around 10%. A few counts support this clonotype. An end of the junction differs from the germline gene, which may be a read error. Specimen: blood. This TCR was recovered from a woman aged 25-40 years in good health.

In nucleotides, the CDR3 is TGCACCAGCAGCTCTTACCGGGGGTCCGGCTACACCTTC. Residues: CTSSSYRGSGYTF. The rearrangement joins TRBV4-1 to TRBJ1-2, with D maybe TRBD1 (5 bases). Germline values: CDR1 MGHRA, CDR2 YSYEKL. This CDR3 has 13 amino acids.